This entry lists 13 T cell receptor beta chains sequenced from one sample in a study of CXCR3-negative and CXCR3-positive naive CD8 T cells. Whole-study findings and limits: TRB CDR3 hydrophobicity was greater in CXCR3-positive naive cells than in CXCR3-negative naive cells.

Antigens for these TCRs are unknown. The method, 5' RACE with UMI labels, was used to prepare the TRB cDNA libraries. Reanalyzing the 5' RACE reads, TCRdb keeps one entry per CDR3 protein, without DNA. The sample includes thousands of distinct CDR3 sequences. Specimen: naive CXCR3+ CD8+ T cells from blood. Subset: CD45RO-CCR7+CD27+CD95- naive CD8+ T cells expressing CXCR3 (TNR3+). Receptors originate from a human donor in good health. Some clones in this sample may be carry-over from other donors' samples.

The rearrangement uses TRBV27 and TRBJ1-1; there is no DNA to check the TCRdb D call of TRBD1. Germline assignment: CDR1 MNHEY and CDR2 SMNVEV (reference sequence). This CDR3 region has 15 residues. This chain's CDR3 is CASTTTGSWRTEAFF.

This clonotype is identified as medium-sized from frequency. This chain uses TRBV12-3 or TRBV12-4 with TRBJ1-2; absent DNA, TCRdb's TRBD1 call cannot be checked. This CDR3 has 13 amino acids. CDR3 region: CASSLAGAYGYTF.

The J gene is TRBJ2-1, the V gene TRBV25-1. Germline CDR1 reads MGHDK; CDR2 reads SYGVNS. The CDR3 covers 11 residues. The CDR3 reads CASSIYNEQFF.

V and J are TRBV7-3 and TRBJ2-2; TCRdb designates TRBD1, a call that cannot be tested without DNA. The germline gives CDR1 SGHTA, CDR2 FQGTGA. CDR3 length equals 17 residues. The CDR3 sequence: CASSLTTGTENPGELFF.

This clonotype counts as medium-sized by frequency. CDR3 sequence: CASSLGSTGGTNTEAFF. V is TRBV7-9 and J is TRBJ1-1; TCRdb's D call, TRBD1, is unchecked because there is no DNA. CDR3 length equals 17 residues. Germline CDR1 and CDR2: SEHNR and FQNEAQ (reference sequence).

The rearrangement uses TRBV4-1 and TRBJ2-1; TCRdb names TRBD2, which stays unverified in the absence of DNA. CDR1 and CDR2 (germline): MGHRA, YSYEKL. CDR3 length: 17 amino acids. The CDR3 region is CASSPTASGSPYNEQFF.

Judged by frequency, this clonotype is medium-sized. V usage is TRBV12-3 or TRBV12-4 and J usage is TRBJ2-5; checking the TCRdb D call of TRBD2 is not possible without DNA. The CDR3 is 14 residues long. The CDR3 region is CASMGPSEQETQYF.

V is TRBV29-1 and J is TRBJ1-1. This CDR3 has 13 residues. In germline, CDR1 is SQVTM, CDR2 ANQGSEA. The CDR3 reads CSAPGGLNTEAFF.

This clonotype is medium-sized by frequency. The chain has TRBV9 and TRBJ2-3; TCRdb's assignment of TRBD1 cannot be checked, as there is no DNA. The CDR3 has 16 residues. The germline gives CDR1 SGDLS, CDR2 YYNGEE. The CDR3 spells CASSARQRSSTDTQYF. The full variable domain, with the rest looked up from reference TRBV9 and TRBJ2-3, is DSGVTQTPKHLITATGQRVTLRCSPRSGDLSVYWYQQSLDQGLQFLIQYYNGEERAKGNILERFSAQQFPDLHSELNLSSLELGDSALYFCASSARQRSSTDTQYFGPGTRLTVL.

This chain links TRBV19 with TRBJ2-1; TCRdb proposes TRBD1, but this gene call is untestable without DNA. Germline CDR1 is LNHDA and CDR2 is SQIVND (reference sequence). The CDR3 is 14 amino acids. CDR3 in amino acids: CASVDTHGNNEQFF.

The chain has TRBV7-2 and TRBJ1-5. The CDR3 covers 13 residues. CDR1 and CDR2 (germline): SGHTA, FQGNSA. The CDR3 reads CASSSEHNQPQHF.

CDR3 sequence: CSVVLAVSYEQYF. The J gene is TRBJ2-7, the V gene TRBV29-1. The CDR3 is 13 amino acids. Germline lookup yields CDR1 SQVTM and CDR2 ANQGSEA.

This clonotype is medium-sized by frequency. V gene TRBV7-9 combines with J gene TRBJ2-5; the D call of TRBD2 rests on TCRdb alone, since no DNA is present to check it. The CDR3 contains 13 residues. Germline CDR1 reads SEHNR; CDR2 reads FQNEAQ (reference sequence). The CDR3 spells CASSPRVWETQYF.